The 14 T cell receptor beta chains below were found in one sample sequenced in a study of radiotherapy plus CTLA-4 blockade in lung cancer. Method: immunoSEQ multiplex PCR; TCRdb's copy keeps in-frame clones and lacks some. The sample includes roughly 32,000 clones, approximately 70% of them seen just once. The sequencing here drew on peripheral blood, taken from a patient treated with radiotherapy plus ipilimumab. The source is a human donor with non-small cell lung cancer who had stable disease on radiotherapy plus ipilimumab.

Points on this clone: A junction end diverges from the germline sequence, so it may reflect a read error. The gene calls are TRBV5-1 and TRBJ2-1; 11 bases align to TRBD2. The germline V gene has CDR1 SGHRS and CDR2 YFSETQ. There are 17 residues in the CDR3. As DNA, the CDR3 is TGCGCCAACAGCTTGGCTCGTCTAGCGGGAGGTGGTCAAGAGCAGTTCTTC. It specifies CANSLARLAGGGQEQFF.

The J gene is TRBJ1-1, the V gene TRBV29-1, with D hard to call. The CDR3 loop spans 12 amino acids. Trimming stripped 4 bases from V and 5 bases from J, with 11 bases between. Germline lookup yields CDR1 SQVTM and CDR2 ANQGSEA. DNA for the CDR3: TGCAGCGTTGGTATGTGGGGAACTGAAGCTTTCTTT. Translated, it gives CSVGMWGTEAFF. Full variable domain (remainder filled in from reference TRBV29-1 and TRBJ1-1): SAVISQKPSRDICQRGTSLTIQCQVDSQVTMMFWYRQQPGQSLTLIATANQGSEATYESGFVIDKFPISRPNLTFSTLTVSNMSPEDSSIYLCSVGMWGTEAFFGQGTRLTVV.

This rearrangement joins TRBV6-6 to TRBJ2-7; D remains unclear. Germline lookup yields CDR1 MNHNY and CDR2 SVGAGI (reference sequence). Trimming pared 3 bases from V and 5 bases from J, leaving 14 bases between. CDR3 length: 14 amino acids. The CDR3 DNA sequence: TGTGCCAGCAGTTATTTTACTCCTCCCAACGAGCAGTACTTC. Protein sequence: CASSYFTPPNEQYF.

As concerns this clone: An end of the junction differs from the germline gene, which may be a read error. The genes are TRBV6-1 and TRBJ2-5; TRBD1 is a possible D gene (8 bases). With the DNA end fitting TRBJ2-7 better, the J assignment may be wrong. The CDR3 runs to 12 residues. Germline V gives CDR1 MNHNS, CDR2 SASEGT. In DNA form, the CDR3 reads TGCGCCAGCGGGACAGGTTACTACGAGCAGTACTTC. Translated, it gives CASGTGYYEQYF.

The chain employs TRBV7-9 and TRBJ2-3; D not resolved. Germline CDR1 reads SEHNR; CDR2 reads FQNEAQ (reference sequence). The CDR3 loop spans 14 amino acids. Trimming cost V 1 base and J 0 bases, with 5 bases left between them. This chain's CDR3 is CASSLGASTDTQYF. The CDR3, as DNA: TGTGCCAGCAGCTTAGGCGCTAGCACAGATACGCAGTATTTT.

The chain couples TRBV25-1 to TRBJ1-1; D gene ambiguous. The CDR3 covers 11 residues. V was pared by 7 bases and J by 5 bases, with 8 bases between. Germline CDR1 is MGHDK and CDR2 is SYGVNS. CDR3 region: CASIKQTEAFF. DNA of the CDR3: TGTGCCAGCATCAAACAGACTGAAGCTTTCTTT.

The rearrangement links TRBV9 to TRBJ2-1, with 13 nucleotides matching TRBD2. This CDR3 has 15 residues. Germline values: CDR1 SGDLS, CDR2 YYNGEE. V shed 2 bases, J shed 9 bases, and the junction held 5 bases outside the gene matches. CDR3 nucleotide sequence: TGTGCCAGCAGCGTTCTCGGGACTAGCGGGATTGAGCAGTTCTTC. Translation: CASSVLGTSGIEQFF.

This chain links TRBV5-1 with TRBJ2-1, with D tentatively TRBD1 (6 bases). Trimming stripped 1 base from V and 1 base from J, with 15 bases between. Germline values: CDR1 SGHRS, CDR2 YFSETQ. This CDR3 contains 17 residues. The CDR3 DNA reads as TGCGCCAGCAGCTTGTTACAGGGCTCGGGGTCCTACAATGAGCAGTTCTTC. Its protein product is CASSLLQGSGSYNEQFF.

This chain links TRBV7-3 with TRBJ2-1; D is undetermined. V was trimmed by 0 bases and J by 1 base, leaving 7 bases between them. The germline gives CDR1 SGHTA, CDR2 FQGTGA. This CDR3 region has 15 residues. The CDR3 sequence: CASSLTGLSYNEQFF. The CDR3 nucleotides are TGTGCCAGCAGCTTAACTGGGTTGTCCTACAATGAGCAGTTCTTC.

The chain combines TRBV10-3 with TRBJ2-3; 7 nucleotides match TRBD2. V trimming: 8 bases; J trimming: 2 bases; junction bases outside the gene matches: 7. The germline gives CDR1 ENHRY, CDR2 SYGVKD. This CDR3 is 14 amino acids long. CDR3 coding DNA: TGTGCCATCCTGGGAGGGAGGGACACAGATACGCAGTATTTT. Amino acids: CAILGGRDTDTQYF.

The chain combines TRBV28 with TRBJ1-1, with D perhaps matching TRBD1 (6 bases). CDR3 length: 14 residues. Looked up from germline, CDR1 is MDHEN and CDR2 is SYDVKM. Trimming pared 2 bases from V and 7 bases from J, leaving 14 bases between. CDR3 in amino acids: CASSLTGPPHEAFF. The CDR3 nucleotides read TGTGCCAGCAGTTTAACAGGGCCCCCGCATGAAGCTTTCTTT. The whole variable domain, remainder taken from reference TRBV28 and TRBJ1-1, is DVKVTQSSRYLVKRTGEKVFLECVQDMDHENMFWYRQDPGLGLRLIYFSYDVKMKEKGDIPEGYSVSREKKERFSLILESASTNQTSMYLCASSLTGPPHEAFFGQGTRLTVV.

This clone appeared once. The CDR3 region is CASSLGELNRGGEKLFF. The CDR3 nucleotides read TGTGCCAGCAGCTTAGGGGAGCTCAACAGGGGTGGTGAAAAACTGTTTTTT. This sequence joins TRBV7-9 and TRBJ1-4; 7 nucleotides match TRBD1. With V trimmed by 1 base and J by 7 bases, 12 bases remained unmatched. Germline V CDR1 and CDR2: SEHNR, FQNEAQ (reference sequence). The CDR3 spans 17 residues.

The chain joins TRBV19 to TRBJ2-1; 13 bases fit TRBD2. Per the germline V gene, CDR1 is LNHDA and CDR2 is SQIVND (reference sequence). After removal of 3 bases from V and 9 bases from J, the junction contained 14 bases not matched to a gene. The CDR3 is made up of 18 amino acids. The DNA for the CDR3 is TGTGCCAGTAGTATGCGAATAGACGGGACTAGCGGGACGGTTGAGCAGTTCTTC. It codes for CASSMRIDGTSGTVEQFF.

V gene TRBV4-2 combines with J gene TRBJ2-1; the D is unclear. CDR3 size: 13 residues. Germline-derived CDR1 and CDR2 are LGHNA and YNFKEQ. Trimming stripped 0 bases from V and 9 bases from J, with 9 bases between. This CDR3 reads CASSQEPGREQFF. CDR3 nucleotide sequence: TGTGCCAGCAGCCAAGAACCCGGACGTGAGCAGTTCTTC.